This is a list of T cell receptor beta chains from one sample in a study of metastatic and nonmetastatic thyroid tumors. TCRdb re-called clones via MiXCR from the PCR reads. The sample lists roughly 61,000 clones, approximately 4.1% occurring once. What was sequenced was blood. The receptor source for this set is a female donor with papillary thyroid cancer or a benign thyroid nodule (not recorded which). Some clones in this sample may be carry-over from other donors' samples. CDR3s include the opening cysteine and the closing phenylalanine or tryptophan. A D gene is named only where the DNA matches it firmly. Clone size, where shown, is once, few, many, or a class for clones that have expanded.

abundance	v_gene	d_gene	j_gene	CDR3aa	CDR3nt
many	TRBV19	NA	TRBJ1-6	CASSRTDGPLHF	TGTGCCAGTAGTAGAACCGATGGCCCCCTCCACTTT
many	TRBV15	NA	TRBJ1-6	CATSKGHWKYNSPLHF	TGTGCCACCAGCAAGGGACATTGGAAATATAATTCACCCCTCCACTTT
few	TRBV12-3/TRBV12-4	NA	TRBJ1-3	CASSLALPGYTRTWDTIYF	TGTGCCAGCAGTTTAGCGCTCCCCGGTTATACCCGTACTTGGGACACCATATATTTT
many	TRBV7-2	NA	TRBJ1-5	CASSLQQGPNQPQHF	TGTGCCAGCAGCCTGCAACAGGGTCCCAATCAGCCCCAGCATTTT
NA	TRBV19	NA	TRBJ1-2	CASNLRRHINYGYTF	TGTGCCAGTAATCTTCGGAGACACATTAACTATGGCTACACCTTC
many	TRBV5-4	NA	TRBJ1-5	CASSLAGGSQPQHF	TGTGCCAGCAGCTTGGCGGGAGGGAGTCAGCCCCAGCATTTT
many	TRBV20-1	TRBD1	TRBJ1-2	CSARVGTGGRGYTF	TGCAGTGCTAGAGTCGGGACAGGCGGTCGTGGCTACACCTTC
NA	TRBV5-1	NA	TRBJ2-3	CASSFSGAVTDTQYF	TGCGCCAGCAGCTTTTCAGGGGCCGTCACAGATACGCAGTATTTT
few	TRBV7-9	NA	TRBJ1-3	CASSLGGNTIYF	TGTGCCAGCAGCTTAGGAGGAAACACCATATATTTT
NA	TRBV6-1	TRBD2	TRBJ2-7	CASIERDGYEQYF	TGTGCCAGCATCGAGCGGGATGGGTACGAGCAGTACTTC
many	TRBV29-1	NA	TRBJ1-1	CSENRALMNTEAFF	TGCAGCGAAAACAGGGCCCTAATGAACACTGAAGCTTTCTTT
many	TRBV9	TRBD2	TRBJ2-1	CASSVGLAAPEQFF	TGTGCCAGCAGCGTAGGACTAGCCGCCCCCGAGCAGTTCTTC
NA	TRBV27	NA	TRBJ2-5	CASSPYVLMVETQYF	TGTGCCAGCTCCCCCTACGTACTCATGGTAGAGACCCAGTACTTC
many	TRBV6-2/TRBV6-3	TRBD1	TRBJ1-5	CASSDRARPQHF	TGTGCCAGCAGTGACAGGGCAAGGCCCCAGCATTTT
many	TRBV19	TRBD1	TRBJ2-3	CASSIRGTGGPTDTQYF	TGTGCCAGTAGTATAAGGGGGACAGGGGGGCCCACAGATACGCAGTATTTT
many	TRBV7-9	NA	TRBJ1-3	CASRASMGRNTIYF	TGTGCCAGCAGGGCCTCAATGGGCAGAAACACCATATATTTT
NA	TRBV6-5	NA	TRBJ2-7	CASSYSSGSSYEQYF	TGTGCCAGCAGTTACTCGTCGGGCAGCTCCTACGAGCAGTACTTC
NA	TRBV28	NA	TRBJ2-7	CASSRWSYEQYF	TGTGCCAGCAGCCGATGGTCCTACGAGCAGTACTTC
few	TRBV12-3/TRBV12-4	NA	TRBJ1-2	CASSLVAGHWGSYTF	TGTGCCAGCAGTTTAGTCGCCGGGCATTGGGGGAGCTACACCTTC
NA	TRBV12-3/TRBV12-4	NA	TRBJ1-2	CASSFNSVYTF	TGTGCCAGCAGTTTTAACTCTGTTTACACCTTC
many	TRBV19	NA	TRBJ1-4	CASSIERGGEKLFF	TGTGCCAGTAGTATAGAGAGGGGAGGTGAAAAACTGTTTTTT
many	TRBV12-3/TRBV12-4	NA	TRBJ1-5	CASSLSWAASNQPQHF	TGTGCCAGCAGTTTAAGTTGGGCGGCGAGCAATCAGCCCCAGCATTTT
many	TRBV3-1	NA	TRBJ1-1	CASSQRTVGGSEAFF	TGTGCCAGCAGCCAAAGGACAGTGGGGGGGTCTGAAGCTTTCTTT
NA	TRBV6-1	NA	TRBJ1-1	CASKTGTYYGNTGAFF	TGTGCCAGCAAAACCGGGACATACTACGGAAACACTGGAGCTTTCTTT
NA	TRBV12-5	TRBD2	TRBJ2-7	CASCGSAEQYF	TGTGCTAGTTGCGGGAGCGCCGAGCAGTACTTC
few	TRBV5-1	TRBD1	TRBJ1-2	CASRTGTGNNGYTF	TGCGCCAGCAGAACCGGGACAGGGAATAATGGCTACACCTTC
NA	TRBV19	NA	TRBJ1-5	CASSISLGTTGNQPQHF	TGTGCCAGTAGTATTAGTCTTGGGACAACGGGCAATCAGCCCCAGCATTTT
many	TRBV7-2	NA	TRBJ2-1	CASSHRARVANEQFF	TGTGCCAGCAGCCACAGAGCCCGTGTTGCCAATGAGCAGTTCTTC
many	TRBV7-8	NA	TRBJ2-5	CASGEMGRLETQYF	TGTGCCAGCGGGGAGATGGGGCGGTTAGAGACCCAGTACTTC
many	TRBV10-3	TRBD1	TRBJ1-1	CAISESRGRGHRTEAFF	TGTGCCATCAGTGAGTCGAGGGGGCGGGGGCATAGAACTGAAGCTTTCTTT
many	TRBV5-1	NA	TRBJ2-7	CASSLASFYEQYF	TGCGCCAGCAGCTTGGCCAGCTTCTACGAGCAGTACTTC
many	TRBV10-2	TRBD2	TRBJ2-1	CASSKSGRAENEQFF	TGCGCCAGCAGCAAAAGCGGGAGGGCCGAGAATGAGCAGTTCTTC
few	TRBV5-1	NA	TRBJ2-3	CASSLASEFDTQYF	TGCGCCAGCAGCTTGGCTTCTGAATTCGATACGCAGTATTTT
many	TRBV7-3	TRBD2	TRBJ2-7	CASSLLAGVPGEQYF	TGTGCCAGCAGCTTACTAGCGGGGGTCCCTGGGGAGCAGTACTTC
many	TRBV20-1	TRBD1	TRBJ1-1	CSARTGTTAFF	TGCAGTGCGCGGACAGGGACTACGGCTTTCTTT